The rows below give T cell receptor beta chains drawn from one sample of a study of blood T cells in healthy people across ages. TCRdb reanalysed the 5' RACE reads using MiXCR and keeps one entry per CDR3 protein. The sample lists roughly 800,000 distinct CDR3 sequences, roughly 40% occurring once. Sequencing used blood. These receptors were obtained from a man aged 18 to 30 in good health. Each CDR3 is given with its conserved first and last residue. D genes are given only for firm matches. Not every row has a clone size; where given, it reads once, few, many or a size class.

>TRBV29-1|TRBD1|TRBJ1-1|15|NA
TGCAGCGTTGAGCTCAGGGGGCAGGGGAACACTGAAGCTTTCTTT
CSVELRGQGNTEAFF
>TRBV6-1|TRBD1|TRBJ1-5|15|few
TGTGCCAGCAGGGGGGGACAGGCCTGGGGACAGCCCCAGCATTTT
CASRGGQAWGQPQHF
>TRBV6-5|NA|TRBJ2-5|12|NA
TGTGCCAGCAGTTACCGTCAAGAGACCCAGTACTTC
CASSYRQETQYF
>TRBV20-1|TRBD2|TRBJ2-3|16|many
TGCAGTGCTGGTGGGACTAGCGGGGGACGCACAGATACGCAGTATTTT
CSAGGTSGGRTDTQYF
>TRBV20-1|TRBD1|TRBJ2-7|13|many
TGCAGTGCCTATATGGGACAGGGGTACGAGCAGTACTTC
CSAYMGQGYEQYF
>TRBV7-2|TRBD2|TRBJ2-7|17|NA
TGTGCCAGCAGCCTCAGATATTATAGCGGGGGATGGTACGAGCAGTACTTC
CASSLRYYSGGWYEQYF
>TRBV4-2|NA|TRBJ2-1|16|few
TGTGCCAGCAGCCAAGAAAGAAACCCAGCCTACAATGAGCAGTTCTTC
CASSQERNPAYNEQFF
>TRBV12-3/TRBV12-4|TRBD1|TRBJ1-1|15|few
TGTGCCAGCAGTCCAAAGCAGGGGGCACCCACTGAAGCTTTCTTT
CASSPKQGAPTEAFF
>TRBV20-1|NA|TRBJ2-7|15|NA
TGCAGTGCTCGTCAGGCCGGGACAAAGTCCTACGAGCAGTACTTC
CSARQAGTKSYEQYF
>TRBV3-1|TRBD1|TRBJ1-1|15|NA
TGTGCCAGCAGCCAGGGACAGGGAAAGGAAGGTTTGGCTTTCTTT
CASSQGQGKEGLAFF
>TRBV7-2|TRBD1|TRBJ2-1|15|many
TGTGCCAGCAGCTTCAAGGGACAGGGTGGAAATGAGCAGTTCTTC
CASSFKGQGGNEQFF
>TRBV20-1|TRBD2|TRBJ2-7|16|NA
TGCAGTGCTAGAGATTTCCGGACTAGCGGGACCTACGAGCAGTACTTC
CSARDFRTSGTYEQYF
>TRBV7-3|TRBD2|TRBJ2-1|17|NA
TGTGCCAGCAGCCATGGGACTAGCGGGAGTTACTACAATGAGCAGTTCTTC
CASSHGTSGSYYNEQFF
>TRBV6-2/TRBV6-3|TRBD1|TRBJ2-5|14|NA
TGTGCCAGCAGTTCCCCAGGGGGCCAAGAGACCCAGTACTTC
CASSSPGGQETQYF
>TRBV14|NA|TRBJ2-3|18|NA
TGTGCCAGCAGCCAAGTCACTAACGGGGGCCTTAGCACAGATACGCAGTATTTT
CASSQVTNGGLSTDTQYF
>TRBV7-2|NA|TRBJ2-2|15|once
TGTGCCAGCTCCGCCGGGCCCACGAACACCGGGGAGCTGTTTTTT
CASSAGPTNTGELFF
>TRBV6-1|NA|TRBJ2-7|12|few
TGTGCCAGCAGTGAAGTCGGTAACGAGCAGTACTTC
CASSEVGNEQYF
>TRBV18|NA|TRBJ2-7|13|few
TGTGCCAGCTCAACCGGACCTTCCTACGAGCAGTACTTC
CASSTGPSYEQYF
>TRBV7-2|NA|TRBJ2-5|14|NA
TGTGCCAGCAGCTTAACGTCGCAGCAAGAGACCCAGTACTTC
CASSLTSQQETQYF
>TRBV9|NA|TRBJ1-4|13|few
TGTGCCAGCAGCGTTGGACAGAATGAAAAACTGTTTTTT
CASSVGQNEKLFF
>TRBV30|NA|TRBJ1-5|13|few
TGTGCCTGGAGTCCACGTGAGAATCAACCCCAGCATTTT
CAWSPRENQPQHF
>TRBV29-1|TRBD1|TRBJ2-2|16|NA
TGCAGCGCCAGTGCTCGGGGACAGTCGAACACCGGGGAGCTGTTTTTT
CSASARGQSNTGELFF
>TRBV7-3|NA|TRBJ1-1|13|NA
TGTGCCAGCAGTCTTATGATGGGAACTGAAGCTTTCTTT
CASSLMMGTEAFF
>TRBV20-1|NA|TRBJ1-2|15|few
TGCAGTGCTAGACCCGGGACGAGGCCCGAGGGTGGCTACACCTTC
CSARPGTRPEGGYTF
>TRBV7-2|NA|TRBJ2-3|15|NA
TGTGCCAGCAGCTCCGGACAGCTTGGGGATCAGCCCCAGTATTTT
CASSSGQLGDQPQYF
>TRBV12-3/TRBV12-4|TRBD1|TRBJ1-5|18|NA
TGTGCCAGCAGTTTCTCGGGACAGACATCCTATAGCAATCAGCCCCAGCATTTT
CASSFSGQTSYSNQPQHF
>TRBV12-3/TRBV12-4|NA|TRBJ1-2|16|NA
TGTGCCAGCAGTCTACGGCGGGACCCAGCTAACTATGGCTACACCTTC
CASSLRRDPANYGYTF
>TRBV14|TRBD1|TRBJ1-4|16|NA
TGTGCCAGCAGCTCGGTCCAGGGGGGAAGAGGCGAAAAACTGTTTTTT
CASSSVQGGRGEKLFF
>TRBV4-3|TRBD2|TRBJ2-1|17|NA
TGCGCCAGCAGCCAAGAGAGAGGCGGGGGACCCTACAATGAGCAGTTCTTC
CASSQERGGGPYNEQFF
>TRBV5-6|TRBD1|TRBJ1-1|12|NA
TGTGCCAGCAGCCTATACAGGGGGTTAGCTTTCTTT
CASSLYRGLAFF
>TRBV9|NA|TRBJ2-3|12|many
TGTGCCAGCAGCGCCTTCGTGGATACGCAGTATTTT
CASSAFVDTQYF
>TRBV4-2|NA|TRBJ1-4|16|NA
TGTGTCAGCAGCCCACAAAACACGCCGGGACGGAAAAAGGTGTTTTTT
CVSSPQNTPGRKKVFF
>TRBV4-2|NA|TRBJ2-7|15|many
TGTGCCAGCAGTGAGAGAGGGGCGATTACGAGGGAGCAGTACTTC
CASSERGAITREQYF
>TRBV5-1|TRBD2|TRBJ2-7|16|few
TGCGCCAGCAGCTCCCTTTCGGGACTAGCTGGTTACGAGCAGTACTTC
CASSSLSGLAGYEQYF
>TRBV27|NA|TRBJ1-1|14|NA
TGTGCCAGCAGGGGCAACAGGGAGAACACTGAAGCTTTCTTT
CASRGNRENTEAFF
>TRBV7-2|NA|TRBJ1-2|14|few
TGTGCCAGCAGCTTAGCGATTCAGGCGGGTGGCTACACCTTC
CASSLAIQAGGYTF
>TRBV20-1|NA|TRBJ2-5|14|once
TGCAGTGCTAGAGACGGGAACGGTTCAGAGACCCAGTACTTC
CSARDGNGSETQYF
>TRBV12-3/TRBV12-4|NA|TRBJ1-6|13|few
TGTGCCAGCAGTTTACAGTCTAATTCACCCCTCCACTTT
CASSLQSNSPLHF
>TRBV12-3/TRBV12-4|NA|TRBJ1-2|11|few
TGTGCCAGCAGTACATCCTATGGCTACACCTTC
CASSTSYGYTF
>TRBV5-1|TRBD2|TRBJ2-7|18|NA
TGCGCCAGCAGCTTGGCCTTAGCGGGAGGGCTCAGCTCCTACGAGCAGTACTTC
CASSLALAGGLSSYEQYF
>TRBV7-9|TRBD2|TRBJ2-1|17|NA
TGTGCCAGCAGCTCCATCCGGGGACTAGGGCATTACAATGAGCAGTTCTTC
CASSSIRGLGHYNEQFF
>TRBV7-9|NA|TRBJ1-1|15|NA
TGTGCCAGCAGCTCCCAGATTAGGTCGAACACTGAAGCTTTCTTT
CASSSQIRSNTEAFF
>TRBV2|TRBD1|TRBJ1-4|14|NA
TGTGCCTGCAGCACCGACAGGGCTAATGAAAAACTGTTTTTT
CACSTDRANEKLFF
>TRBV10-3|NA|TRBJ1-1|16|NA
TGTGCCATCAGTGAGTCAGTTGGCATATTGAACACTAAAGCTTTCTTT
CAISESVGILNTKAFF
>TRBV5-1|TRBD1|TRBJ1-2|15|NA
TGCGCCAGCAGCTCCGGGGGACAGGGCTTCTATGGCTACACCTTC
CASSSGGQGFYGYTF
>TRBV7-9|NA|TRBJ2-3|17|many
TGTGCCAGCAGCGATCTGGGTTGGGGTACTAGCACAGATACGCAGTATTTT
CASSDLGWGTSTDTQYF
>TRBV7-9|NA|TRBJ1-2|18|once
TGTGCCAGCAGCTTAGTTGACGGAACTCCAAAAACAAACTATGGCTACACCTTC
CASSLVDGTPKTNYGYTF
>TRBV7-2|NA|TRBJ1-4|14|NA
TGTGCCAGCAGCTTAGCAGGGATCGGCGAAAAACTGTTTTTT
CASSLAGIGEKLFF
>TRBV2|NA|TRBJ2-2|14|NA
TGTGCCAGCAGTGAGTCCAGGGCCACCGGGGAGCTGTTTTTT
CASSESRATGELFF
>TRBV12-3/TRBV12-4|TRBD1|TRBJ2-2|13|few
TGTGCCAGCAGCACAGGGGACACCGGGGAGCTGTTTTTT
CASSTGDTGELFF
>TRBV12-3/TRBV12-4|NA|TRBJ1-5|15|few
TGTGCCAGCAGTTTATCCGCAGGTCGGGGGCAGCCCCAGCATTTT
CASSLSAGRGQPQHF
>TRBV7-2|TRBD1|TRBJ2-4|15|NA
TGTGCCAGCAGCCCTGGGACAGGGGGAAGATACATTCAGTACTTC
CASSPGTGGRYIQYF
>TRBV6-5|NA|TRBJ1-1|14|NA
TGTGCCAGCAGTTATCGAATGATAGACACTGAAGCTTTCTTT
CASSYRMIDTEAFF
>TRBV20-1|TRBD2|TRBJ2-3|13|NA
TGCAGTGCTCCTCTGGAAGCGGGGGTGACGCAGTATTTT
CSAPLEAGVTQYF